The present TCR beta chain was sequenced within a study of blood T cell repertoires in COVID-19. Study processing details: Estimation of nucleated cell counts was performed using reference gene primer amplification. Repertoires were generated with immunoSEQ multiplex PCR, while TCRdb's copy carries only in-frame clones and drops some. From that table come the V and J calls and clone size; the DNA was used to work out D and trimming. The profile shows under 250,000 clones, 85% to 90% of them singletons. The CDR3 spans 18 residues. Germline V lookup: CDR1 MNHNY, CDR2 SVGAGI (reference sequence). V was clipped by 8 bases and J by 2 bases; unmatched bases: 18.

The rearrangement uses TRBV6-6 and TRBJ2-3, with TRBD1 identical over 8 bases. Sequenced: PBMCs or T cells enriched from blood (not recorded which). This receptor was obtained from a man aged 40-55 years who had recovered from COVID-19. CDR3 sequence (DNA): TGTGCCAGCCGTCGAACAGGGGGGACCGTGCGGTCCACAGATACGCAGTATTTT. It yields the protein CASRRTGGTVRSTDTQYF.